A single sample is the source of the 28 T cell receptor beta chains below, sequenced in a study of tissue T cells after allogeneic stem cell transplantation. The method was immunoSEQ multiplex PCR; TCRdb's version includes in-frame clones alone and lacks a portion of them. The sample lists 4,500 to 6,500 clones, about 48% occurring once. The time point was: mouse harvest day 7 after allogeneic transplant. Each mouse received 10^7 T-cell-depleted marrow cells plus 10^6 splenic CD5+ T cells by tail vein. Source material: gut tissue. These receptors all stem from a female BALB/c mouse given C57BL/6 T cells with graft-versus-host disease after an allogeneic hematopoietic cell transplant.

Comments on this clone: Mouse gene names apply. Sequencing ends 1 residue short of the CDR3 end; the germline J gene provides the rest. The rearrangement joins TRBV26 to TRBJ1-5; TRBD1 matches 9 bases. V dropped 3 bases and J dropped 3; count of bases not matched to a gene: 3. Germline V gene sequence: CDR1 KGHPV, CDR2 FQNQEV (reference sequence). The CDR3 covers 15 residues. The CDR3 sequence: CASSLTGGRNQAPLF. CDR3 DNA (partial): TGTGCCAGCAGTCTTACAGGGGGCCGCAACCAGGCTCCGCTT.

Note on this clone: All gene names here are mouse names. The read ends 1 residue shy of where the CDR3 ends; the end is completed using the germline J gene. This sequence joins TRBV16 and TRBJ2-3; TRBD1 might be the D (5 bases). The germline V gene has CDR1 SGHSA and CDR2 FRNQAP. V was clipped by 2 bases and J by 0 bases, with 6 bases between them. This CDR3 region has 14 residues. The covered CDR3 bases are TGTGCAAGCAGCTTATCAGGGAGTGCAGAAACGCTGTAT. Its translation: CASSLSGSAETLY. The whole CDR3 protein is CASSLSGSAETLYF.

By sample fraction, this clone is medium-sized (0.01 to 0.1%). The gene symbols are mouse symbols. Coverage ceases 1 residue before the CDR3 finishes, and the germline J gene fills in the end. The chain links TRBV5 to TRBJ2-7; D unresolved. This CDR3 has 11 amino acids. CDR1 and CDR2 from the germline V gene are LGHNA and YNLKQL (reference sequence). V gave up 3 bases and J gave up 7 bases, with 7 bases separating them. The chain's CDR3 is CASSQGGEQYF. The covered CDR3 bases are TGTGCCAGCAGCCAGGGTGGGGAACAGTAC.

There are a few counts of this clone. Gene names refer to mouse genes. Sequencing ends 1 residue short of the CDR3 end; the germline J gene provides the rest. The chain couples TRBV26 to TRBJ1-3; D gene unclear. The CDR3 runs to 13 residues. Germline values: CDR1 KGHPV, CDR2 FQNQEV (reference sequence). V was trimmed by 10 bases and J by 0 bases, leaving 10 bases between them. The CDR3 DNA, read in part, is TGTGCCACCTCGACTCTTTCTGGAAATACGCTCTAT. This sequence encodes CATSTLSGNTLY. The complete CDR3 reads CATSTLSGNTLYF.

Turning to this clone: The genes and germline here are from mouse. The read ends 1 residue shy of where the CDR3 ends; the end is completed using the germline J gene. The V and J genes are TRBV3 and TRBJ2-2; 9 nucleotides agree with TRBD1. Germline V gives CDR1 SNHLY, CDR2 FYNGKV (reference sequence). The V segment lost 4 bases and the J segment 6 bases; nucleotides outside the gene matches: 3. The CDR3 runs to 14 residues. The CDR3 loop is CASSYRGRPGQLYF. Incomplete CDR3 DNA: TGTGCCAGCAGCTACAGGGGGCGCCCCGGGCAGCTCTAC.

About this clone: Here the gene names and germline are mouse. The CDR3 end is not reached by the read, which stops 1 residue before it; the germline J gene fills it in. This chain joins TRBV26 and TRBJ2-3; no clear D. The V and J ends lost 2 bases and 0 bases respectively, with 3 bases between them. Germline lookup yields CDR1 KGHPV and CDR2 FQNQEV (reference sequence). The CDR3 has 13 amino acids. The CDR3 protein is CASSLASAETLYF. CDR3 bases read: TGTGCCAGCAGTCTGGCCAGTGCAGAAACGCTGTAT. The variable domain in full, with the rest retrieved from reference TRBV26 and TRBJ2-3, is NSKVIQTPRYLVKGQGQKAKMRCIPEKGHPVVFWYQQNKNNEFKFLINFQNQEVLQQIDMTEKRFSAECPSNSPCSLEIQSSEAGDSALYLCASSLASAETLYFGSGTRLTVL.

Of note for this clone: Gene and germline names: mouse. The read ends 1 residue shy of where the CDR3 ends; the end is completed using the germline J gene. The chain recombines TRBV12-1 with TRBJ2-5; tentative D call: TRBD1 (6 bases). CDR3 length: 14 amino acids. V gave up 3 bases and J gave up 0 bases, with 9 bases separating them. The germline gives CDR1 SGHSN, CDR2 HYEKVE. The CDR3 loop is CASSNRVNQDTQYF. Incomplete CDR3 DNA: TGTGCCAGCTCTAACAGGGTTAACCAAGACACCCAGTAC.

In regard to this clone: Gene names and germline match the mouse. The CDR3 extends 1 residue past the end of the read, so its final part is completed from the germline J gene. The chain recombines TRBV3 with TRBJ1-4, with a tentative D call TRBD1 (6 bases). The CDR3 is 14 amino acids. The V end was cut by 5 bases, the J end by 1 base, with 8 bases between. Germline V lookup: CDR1 SNHLY, CDR2 FYNGKV (reference sequence). Incomplete CDR3 DNA: TGTGCCAGCAGCCCGGGACATTCCAACGAAAGATTATTT. This translates into CASSPGHSNERLF. The whole CDR3 sequence is CASSPGHSNERLFF.

Regarding this clone: Gene names refer to mouse genes. The read halts 1 residue ahead of the CDR3 end, with the missing end drawn from the germline J gene. V and J are TRBV16 and TRBJ2-1, with a possible D match to TRBD2 (7 bases). Germline V gives CDR1 SGHSA, CDR2 FRNQAP. This CDR3 has 15 residues. V was clipped by 0 bases and J by 3 bases, with 9 bases between them. The CDR3: CASSLEGGTYAEQFF. The sequenced CDR3 bases are TGTGCAAGCAGCTTAGAGGGGGGCACCTATGCTGAGCAGTTC.

This clone was counted only a few times. Germline and genes: mouse. The read is 1 residue too short to cover the CDR3 end, so that end is filled in from the germline J gene. The chain couples TRBV26 to TRBJ2-2; D possibly corresponds to TRBD2 (6 bases). CDR1 is KGHPV, CDR2 FQNQEV, per germline (reference sequence). The CDR3 spans 15 residues. Trimming took 3 bases from V and 5 from J, leaving 13 bases between them. CDR3 region: CASSLLAGATGQLYF. The CDR3 DNA, read in part, is TGTGCCAGCAGTCTATTGGCTGGGGCTACCGGGCAGCTCTAC.

There are a few counts of this clone. Mouse gene names apply. Sequencing ends 1 residue short of the CDR3 end; the germline J gene provides the rest. The J gene is TRBJ1-1, the V gene TRBV13-1, with D hard to call. With 0 bases removed from V and 4 bases from J, the gap between germline ends came to 7 bases. Germline V gene data show CDR1 as NSHNY and CDR2 as SYGAGN. The CDR3 runs to 13 residues. CDR3 bases read: TGTGCCAGCAGTGATGCACCCATCACAGAAGTCTTC. Translating it yields CASSDAPITEVF. In full, the CDR3 is CASSDAPITEVFF.

This clone has more than one count but fewer than ten. Germline and genes here are mouse. The observed sequence ends 1 residue before the CDR3 terminus, with the missing tail filled in from the germline J gene. This sequence joins TRBV26 and TRBJ1-3; D possibly corresponds to TRBD1 (6 bases). V lost 6 bases, J lost 0 bases, and 12 bases lay in between. Germline lookup yields CDR1 KGHPV and CDR2 FQNQEV (reference sequence). The CDR3 has 15 residues. CDR3 DNA, as far as it was read: TGTGCCAGCAGCCCGGGACATAATTCTGGAAATACGCTCTAT. It is translated as CASSPGHNSGNTLY. The full CDR3 is CASSPGHNSGNTLYF. The full variable domain, in which reference TRBV26 and TRBJ1-3 provide the parts outside the CDR3, is NSKVIQTPRYLVKGQGQKAKMRCIPEKGHPVVFWYQQNKNNEFKFLINFQNQEVLQQIDMTEKRFSAECPSNSPCSLEIQSSEAGDSALYLCASSPGHNSGNTLYFGEGSRLIVV.

Details on this clone: Gene names are the mouse ones. This specimen includes other DNA sequences encoding the same CDR3. CDR3 in amino acids: CASSRTGYNYAEQFF. The CDR3 DNA, read in part, is TGTGCCAGCAGCCGGACAGGGTATAACTATGCTGAGCAGTTC. This chain joins TRBV26 and TRBJ2-1; 8 nucleotides agree with TRBD1. From the germline J gene comes the end of the CDR3, since the read stops 1 residue before it. The germline gives CDR1 KGHPV, CDR2 FQNQEV (reference sequence). The length of the CDR3 is 15 residues. J was trimmed by 0 bases and V by 6 bases; bases with no gene match: 4.

In the case of this clone: Gene labels here are mouse ones. The CDR3 goes on 1 residue after the read ends, and that part is filled in from the germline J gene. This chain links TRBV3 with TRBJ2-1; 9 nucleotides agree with TRBD2. This CDR3 has 15 amino acids. The germline V gene encodes CDR1 SNHLY and CDR2 FYNGKV (reference sequence). Trimming cost V 5 bases and J 4 bases; bases outside gene matches: 6. The part of the CDR3 DNA that was read is TGTGCCAGCAGCCCCGGACTGGGGAAGTATGCTGAGCAGTTC. It yields the protein CASSPGLGKYAEQF. The entire CDR3 is CASSPGLGKYAEQFF.

Details on this clone: Gene labels here are mouse ones. The read ends 1 residue before the CDR3 terminus; that terminus is restored from the germline J gene. The V gene is TRBV26, the J gene TRBJ2-7; TRBD2 agrees at 7 bases. The CDR3 runs 15 residues. Germline V gives CDR1 KGHPV, CDR2 FQNQEV (reference sequence). The junction had 6 bases not matched to a gene; V was cut back by 4 bases and J by 0 bases. CDR3 DNA (partial): TGTGCCAGCAGTCCCGGCTGGGGGAGCTCCTATGAACAGTAC. Its protein product is CASSPGWGSSYEQY. The full CDR3 protein reads CASSPGWGSSYEQYF.

In the case of this clone: Gene names and germline match the mouse. The sequence runs out 1 residue before the end of the CDR3; the remainder is reconstructed from the germline J gene. The V and J genes are TRBV24 and TRBJ2-7; 9 bases are a match to TRBD2. CDR3 size: 13 residues. After removal of 3 bases from V and 3 bases from J, the junction contained 0 bases not matched to a gene. The germline V gene has CDR1 KGHTA and CDR2 FRNEEI. The DNA read from the CDR3 is TGTGCCAGCAGTCTACTGGGGGGCTATGAACAGTAC. Its protein is CASSLLGGYEQY. The entire CDR3 protein is CASSLLGGYEQYF.

In the case of this clone: Germline and genes here are mouse. The read terminates 1 residue before the CDR3 end, so the remaining end is supplied by the germline J gene. The chain is built from TRBV3 and TRBJ1-1; D perhaps matches TRBD1 (6 bases). The CDR3 totals 12 residues. The germline V gene encodes CDR1 SNHLY and CDR2 FYNGKV (reference sequence). Trimming took 5 bases from V and 5 from J, leaving 9 bases between them. The chain's CDR3 is CASSPGQTEVFF. The part of the CDR3 DNA that was read is TGTGCCAGCAGCCCGGGACAAACAGAAGTCTTC.

A word on this clone: All gene names here are mouse names. The read finishes 1 residue shy of the CDR3 end, and the germline J gene is used to complete it. The genes are TRBV3 and TRBJ2-3; D is possibly TRBD1 (6 bases). This CDR3 has 15 residues. The germline V gene has CDR1 SNHLY and CDR2 FYNGKV (reference sequence). Trimming took 4 bases from V and 2 from J, leaving 13 bases between them. Incomplete CDR3 DNA: TGTGCCAGCAGCTCCCTTACAGGGAATGCAGAAACGCTGTAT. Translating it yields CASSSLTGNAETLY. The CDR3 reads in full as CASSSLTGNAETLYF.

Concerning this clone: The gene names given are mouse names. Coverage ceases 1 residue before the CDR3 finishes, and the germline J gene fills in the end. The chain carries TRBV3 and TRBJ2-3; possible D gene TRBD2, 7 bases. Germline CDR1 reads SNHLY; CDR2 reads FYNGKV (reference sequence). This CDR3 is built from 15 residues. The V end lost 5 bases, the J end lost 0 bases, and 12 bases lay between the germline ends. The CDR3 bases that were read are TGTGCCAGCAGCCCAAGGGGGGGGAGTGCAGAAACGCTGTAT. It is translated as CASSPRGGSAETLY. The full-length CDR3 reads as CASSPRGGSAETLYF.

About this clone: Germline and genes: mouse. Sequencing ends 1 residue short of the CDR3 end; the germline J gene provides the rest. This sequence joins TRBV26 and TRBJ2-3, with D unclear. The germline gives CDR1 KGHPV, CDR2 FQNQEV (reference sequence). This CDR3 is built from 15 residues. V shed 2 bases and J shed 0 bases, with 9 bases lying between them. CDR3 residues: CASSLSQVSAETLYF. The part of the CDR3 DNA that was read is TGTGCCAGCAGTCTGAGCCAGGTTAGTGCAGAAACGCTGTAT.

This clone was observed once. Each gene name is a mouse one. The CDR3 extends 1 residue past the end of the read, so its final part is completed from the germline J gene. The chain uses TRBV23 and TRBJ2-5; TRBD2, the table's D call, lacks a check against the DNA. Germline values: CDR1 KGHTA, CDR2 FQNQQP. The CDR3 consists of 15 residues. CDR3 bases read: TGCTCCAGCAGTCAACAACTGGGGGGGCTTGACACCCAGTAC. Translating it yields CSSSQQLGGLDTQY. The full CDR3 sequence reads CSSSQQLGGLDTQYF.

This clone was observed a few times. The genes are named according to mouse. The DNA ends 1 residue before the CDR3 does, and the rest of the CDR3 is filled in from the germline J gene. V is TRBV26 and J is TRBJ2-7, with 7 positions matching TRBD1. This CDR3 region has 14 residues. Losses at the gene ends were 2 bases for V and 0 bases for J; bases not matched to a gene: 1. CDR1 and CDR2 from the germline V gene are KGHPV and FQNQEV (reference sequence). Incomplete CDR3 DNA: TGTGCCAGCAGTCTGCCAGGGGGCTCCTATGAACAGTAC. Translating gives CASSLPGGSYEQY. The complete CDR3 reads CASSLPGGSYEQYF.

Concerning this clone: Gene and germline names: mouse. Read data end 1 residue before the CDR3 end; the end is taken from the germline J gene. The V gene is TRBV26, the J gene TRBJ2-3, with 10 bases fitting TRBD2. With V trimmed by 6 bases and J by 3 bases, 3 bases remained unmatched. Germline lookup yields CDR1 KGHPV and CDR2 FQNQEV (reference sequence). The CDR3 has 14 residues. CDR3 in amino acids: CASRRLGGAETLYF. The part of the CDR3 DNA that was read is TGTGCCAGCAGGCGACTGGGGGGCGCAGAAACGCTGTAT.

Of note for this clone: All gene names here are mouse names. The read stops 1 residue short of the end of the CDR3; the missing end is completed from the germline J gene. The rearrangement uses TRBV23 and TRBJ1-2. The CDR3 is made up of 12 amino acids. Germline loops: CDR1 KGHTA, CDR2 FQNQQP. The CDR3 sequence: CSSSHANSDYTF. CDR3 DNA (partial): TGCTCCAGCAGTCACGCAAACTCCGACTACACC.

In regard to this clone: The germline and genes are mouse ones. The DNA ends 1 residue before the CDR3 does, and the rest of the CDR3 is filled in from the germline J gene. The V call is TRBV26, the J call TRBJ1-6; D possibly corresponds to TRBD1 (6 bases). TRBJ1-6 is noted as an ORF with a role that remains uncertain. The CDR3 runs 16 residues. Germline CDR1 and CDR2: KGHPV and FQNQEV (reference sequence). Trimming took off 6 bases at V and 0 bases at J, with 12 bases between the two ends. The CDR3 bases that were read are TGTGCCAGCAGCCGGGGACAAAATTCCTATAATTCGCCCCTCTAC. This encodes CASSRGQNSYNSPLY. The whole CDR3 reads CASSRGQNSYNSPLYF.

A remark on this clone: Gene names and germline match the mouse. CDR3 sequence: CASSFGANTEVFF. The CDR3 bases that were read are TGTGCCAGCAGTTTTGGTGCAAACACAGAAGTCTTC. The gene calls are TRBV15 and TRBJ1-1; D gene ambiguous. Read coverage stops 1 residue before the CDR3 terminus; the germline J gene supplies the remainder. Germline V lookup: CDR1 SGHND, CDR2 FRSKSL. Trimming removed 3 bases from V and 0 bases from J, with 5 bases in between. CDR3 size: 13 residues.

This clone was detected a few times. The genes and germline here are from mouse. The read ends 1 residue early relative to the CDR3; the germline J gene fills the gap. J is TRBJ2-2 and V is TRBV13-1, with 9 bases fitting TRBD1. The trim removed 5 bases at V and 1 base at J, leaving 3 bases unmatched. Looked up from germline, CDR1 is NSHNY and CDR2 is SYGAGN. This CDR3 contains 15 residues. The CDR3 reads CASRGTGKNTGQLYF. CDR3 DNA, as far as it was read: TGTGCCAGCAGAGGGACAGGGAAAAACACCGGGCAGCTCTAC.

This clone was picked up a small number of times. Gene and germline names: mouse. The observed sequence ends 1 residue before the CDR3 terminus, with the missing tail filled in from the germline J gene. The gene calls are TRBV26 and TRBJ2-2, with D perhaps TRBD1 (5 bases). Trimming removed 4 bases from V and 7 bases from J, with 10 bases in between. The germline V gene encodes CDR1 KGHPV and CDR2 FQNQEV (reference sequence). This CDR3 has 13 amino acids. CDR3 amino acids: CASSPREGGQLYF. The sequenced part of the CDR3 DNA is TGTGCCAGCAGTCCCAGGGAGGGCGGGCAGCTCTAC.